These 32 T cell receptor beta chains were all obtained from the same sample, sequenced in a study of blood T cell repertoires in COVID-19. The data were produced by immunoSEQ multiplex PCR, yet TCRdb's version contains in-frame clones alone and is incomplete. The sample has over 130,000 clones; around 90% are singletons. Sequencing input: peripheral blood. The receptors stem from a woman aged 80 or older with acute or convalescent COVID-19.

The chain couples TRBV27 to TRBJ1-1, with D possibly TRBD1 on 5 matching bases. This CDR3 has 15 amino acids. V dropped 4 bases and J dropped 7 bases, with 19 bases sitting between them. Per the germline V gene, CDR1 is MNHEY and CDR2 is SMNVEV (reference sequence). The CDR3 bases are TGTGCCAGCAGTTCTGCCGGGCAGGGCGTTTTTGAAGCTTTCTTT. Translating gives CASSSAGQGVFEAFF.

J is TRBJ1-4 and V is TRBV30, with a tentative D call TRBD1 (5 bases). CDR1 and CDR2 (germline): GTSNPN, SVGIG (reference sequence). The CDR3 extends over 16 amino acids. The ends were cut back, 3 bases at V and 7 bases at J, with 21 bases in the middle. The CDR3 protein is CAWRSGRDSFGEKLFF. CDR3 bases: TGTGCCTGGAGATCAGGCCGAGACAGCTTTGGTGAAAAACTGTTTTTT.

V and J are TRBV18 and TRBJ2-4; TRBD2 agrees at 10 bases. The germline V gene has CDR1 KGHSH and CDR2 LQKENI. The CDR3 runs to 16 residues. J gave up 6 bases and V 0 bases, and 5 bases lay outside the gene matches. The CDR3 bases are TGTGCCAGCTCACCACCCGGGACTAGCGTGGGAAACATTCAGTACTTC. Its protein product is CASSPPGTSVGNIQYF. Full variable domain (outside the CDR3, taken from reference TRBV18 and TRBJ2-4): NAGVMQNPRHLVRRRGQEARLRCSPMKGHSHVYWYRQLPEEGLKFMVYLQKENIIDESGMPKERFSAEFPKEGPSILRIQQVVRGDSAAYFCASSPPGTSVGNIQYFGAGTRLSVL.

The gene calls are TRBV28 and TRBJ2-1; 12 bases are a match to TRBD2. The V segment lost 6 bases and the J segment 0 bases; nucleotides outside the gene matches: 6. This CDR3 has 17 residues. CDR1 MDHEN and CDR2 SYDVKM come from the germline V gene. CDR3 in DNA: TGTGCCAGCAGCTCTGCTAGCGGGGGGGCCTCCTACAATGAGCAGTTCTTC. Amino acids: CASSSASGGASYNEQFF.

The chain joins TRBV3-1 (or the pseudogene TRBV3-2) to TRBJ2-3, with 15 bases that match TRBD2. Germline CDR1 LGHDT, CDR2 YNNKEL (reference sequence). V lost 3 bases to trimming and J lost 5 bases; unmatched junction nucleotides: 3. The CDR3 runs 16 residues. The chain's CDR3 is CASSQLGLAGGDTQYF. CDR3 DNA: TGTGCCAGCAGCCAGTTGGGACTAGCGGGGGGAGATACGCAGTATTTT.

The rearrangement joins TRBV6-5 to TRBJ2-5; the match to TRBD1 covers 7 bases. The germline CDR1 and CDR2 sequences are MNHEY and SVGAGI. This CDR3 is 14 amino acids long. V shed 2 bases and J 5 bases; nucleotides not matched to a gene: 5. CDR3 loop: CASSYRTGGETQYF. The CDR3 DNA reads TGTGCCAGCAGTTACAGGACAGGTGGGGAGACCCAGTACTTC.

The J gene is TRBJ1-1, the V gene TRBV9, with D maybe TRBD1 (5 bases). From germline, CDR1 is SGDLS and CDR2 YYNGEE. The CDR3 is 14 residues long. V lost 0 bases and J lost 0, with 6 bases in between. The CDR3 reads CASSVGQLNTEAFF. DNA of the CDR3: TGTGCCAGCAGCGTAGGACAGCTGAACACTGAAGCTTTCTTT.

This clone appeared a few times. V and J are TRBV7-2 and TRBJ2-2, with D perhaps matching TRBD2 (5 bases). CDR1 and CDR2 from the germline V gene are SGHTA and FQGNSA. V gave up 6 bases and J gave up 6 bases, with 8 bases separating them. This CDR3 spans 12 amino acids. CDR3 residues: CASRPGAGELFF. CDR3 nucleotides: TGTGCCAGCAGGCCCGGGGCCGGGGAGCTGTTTTTT.

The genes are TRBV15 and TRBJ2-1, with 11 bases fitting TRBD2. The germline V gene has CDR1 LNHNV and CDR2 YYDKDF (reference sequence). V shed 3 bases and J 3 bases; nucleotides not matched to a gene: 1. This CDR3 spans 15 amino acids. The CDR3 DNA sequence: TGTGCCACCAGCAGCGGGACTAGCGGCTACAATGAGCAGTTCTTC. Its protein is CATSSGTSGYNEQFF.

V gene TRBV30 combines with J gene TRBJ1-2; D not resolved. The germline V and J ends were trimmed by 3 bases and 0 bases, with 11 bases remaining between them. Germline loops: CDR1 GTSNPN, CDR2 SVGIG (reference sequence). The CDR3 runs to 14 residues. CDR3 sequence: CAWSNSRANYGYTF. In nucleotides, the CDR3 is TGTGCCTGGAGCAACAGTAGAGCTAACTATGGCTACACCTTC.

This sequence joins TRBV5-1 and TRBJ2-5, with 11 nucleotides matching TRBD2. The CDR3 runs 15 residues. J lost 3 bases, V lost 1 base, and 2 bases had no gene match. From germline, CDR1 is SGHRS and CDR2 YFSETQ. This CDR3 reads CASSLLGLAEETQYF. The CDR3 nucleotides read TGCGCCAGCAGCTTGCTGGGACTAGCGGAAGAGACCCAGTACTTC.

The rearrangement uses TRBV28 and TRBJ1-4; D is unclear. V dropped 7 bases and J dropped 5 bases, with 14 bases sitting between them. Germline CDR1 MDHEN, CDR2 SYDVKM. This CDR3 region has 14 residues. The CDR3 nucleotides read TGTGCCAGCACCCACAGAGAATTGAATGAAAAACTGTTTTTT. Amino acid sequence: CASTHRELNEKLFF.

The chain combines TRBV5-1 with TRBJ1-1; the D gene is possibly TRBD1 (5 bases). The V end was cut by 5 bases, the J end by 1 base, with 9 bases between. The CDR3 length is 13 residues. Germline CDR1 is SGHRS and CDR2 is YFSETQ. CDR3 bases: TGCGCCAGCAGTTCTACAGGGAACACTGAAGCTTTCTTT. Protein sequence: CASSSTGNTEAFF.

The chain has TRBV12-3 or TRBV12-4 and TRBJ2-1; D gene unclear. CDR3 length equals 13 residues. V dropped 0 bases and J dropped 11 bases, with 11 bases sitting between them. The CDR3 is CASSLAAALKQFF. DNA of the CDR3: TGTGCCAGCAGTTTAGCGGCGGCACTTAAGCAGTTCTTC.

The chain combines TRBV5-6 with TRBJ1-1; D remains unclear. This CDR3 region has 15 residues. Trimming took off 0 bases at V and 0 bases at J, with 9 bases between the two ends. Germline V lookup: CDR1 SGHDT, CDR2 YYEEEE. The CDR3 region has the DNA TGTGCCAGCAGCTTGGGCCAGGTAATGAACACTGAAGCTTTCTTT. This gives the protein CASSLGQVMNTEAFF. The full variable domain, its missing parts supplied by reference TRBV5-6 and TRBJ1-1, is DAGVTQSPTHLIKTRGQQVTLRCSPKSGHDTVSWYQQALGQGPQFIFQYYEEEERQRGNFPDRFSGHQFPNYSSELNVNALLLGDSALYLCASSLGQVMNTEAFFGQGTRLTVV.

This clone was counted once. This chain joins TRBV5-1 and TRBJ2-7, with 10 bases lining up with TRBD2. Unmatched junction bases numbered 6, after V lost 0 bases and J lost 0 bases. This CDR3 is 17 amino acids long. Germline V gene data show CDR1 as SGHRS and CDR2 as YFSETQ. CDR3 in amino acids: CASSLVSGGTSSYEQYF. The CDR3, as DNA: TGCGCCAGCAGCTTGGTTAGCGGGGGGACGAGCTCCTACGAGCAGTACTTC.

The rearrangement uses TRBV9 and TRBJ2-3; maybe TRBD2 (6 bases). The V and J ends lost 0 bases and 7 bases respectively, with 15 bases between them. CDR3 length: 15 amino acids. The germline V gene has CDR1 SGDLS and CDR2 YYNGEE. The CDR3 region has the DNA TGTGCCAGCAGCGTAGGGGCGGGGAACACTAATACGCAGTATTTT. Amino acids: CASSVGAGNTNTQYF.

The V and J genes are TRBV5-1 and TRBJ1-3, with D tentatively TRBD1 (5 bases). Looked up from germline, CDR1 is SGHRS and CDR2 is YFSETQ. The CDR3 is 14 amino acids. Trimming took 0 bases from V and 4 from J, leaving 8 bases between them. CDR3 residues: CASSLAGLGNTIYF. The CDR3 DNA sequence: TGCGCCAGCAGCTTGGCAGGGTTAGGAAACACCATATATTTT. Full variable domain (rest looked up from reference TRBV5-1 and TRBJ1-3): KAGVTQTPRYLIKTRGQQVTLSCSPISGHRSVSWYQQTPGQGLQFLFEYFSETQRNKGNFPGRFSGRQFSNSRSEMNVSTLELGDSALYLCASSLAGLGNTIYFGEGSWLTVV.

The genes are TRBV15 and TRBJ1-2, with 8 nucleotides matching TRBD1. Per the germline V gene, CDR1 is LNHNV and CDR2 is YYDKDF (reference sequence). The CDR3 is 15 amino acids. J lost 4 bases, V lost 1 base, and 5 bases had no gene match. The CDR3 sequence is CATSRVAGGGYGYTF. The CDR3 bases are TGTGCCACCAGCAGAGTGGCAGGGGGCGGCTATGGCTACACCTTC.

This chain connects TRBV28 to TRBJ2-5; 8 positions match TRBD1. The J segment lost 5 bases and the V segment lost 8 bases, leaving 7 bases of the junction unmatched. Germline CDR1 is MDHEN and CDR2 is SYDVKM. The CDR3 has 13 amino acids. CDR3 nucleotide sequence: TGTGCCAGCCGGGCAGGGGGCTCGGAGACCCAGTACTTC. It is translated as CASRAGGSETQYF. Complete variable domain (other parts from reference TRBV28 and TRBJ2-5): DVKVTQSSRYLVKRTGEKVFLECVQDMDHENMFWYRQDPGLGLRLIYFSYDVKMKEKGDIPEGYSVSREKKERFSLILESASTNQTSMYLCASRAGGSETQYFGPGTRLLVL.

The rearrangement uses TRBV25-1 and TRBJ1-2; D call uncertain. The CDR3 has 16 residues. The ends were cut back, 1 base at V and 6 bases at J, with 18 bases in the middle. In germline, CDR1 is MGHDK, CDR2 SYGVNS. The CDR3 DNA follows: TGTGCCAGCAGTGAATCAGAGGGAGTCGGGCATGATGGCTACACCTTC. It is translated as CASSESEGVGHDGYTF.

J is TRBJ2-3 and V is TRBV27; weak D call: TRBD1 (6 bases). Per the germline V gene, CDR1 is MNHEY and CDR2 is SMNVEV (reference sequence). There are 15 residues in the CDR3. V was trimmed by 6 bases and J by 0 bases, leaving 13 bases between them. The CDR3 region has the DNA TGTGCCAGCAGCCCCCTCGGACAGAGCACAGATACGCAGTATTTT. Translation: CASSPLGQSTDTQYF.

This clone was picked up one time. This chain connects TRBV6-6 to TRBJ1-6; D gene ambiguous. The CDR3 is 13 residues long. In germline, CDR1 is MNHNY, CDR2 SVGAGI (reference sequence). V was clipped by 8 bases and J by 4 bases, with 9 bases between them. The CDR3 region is CASHREYNSPLHF. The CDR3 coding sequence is TGTGCCAGCCATCGAGAGTATAATTCACCCCTCCACTTT.

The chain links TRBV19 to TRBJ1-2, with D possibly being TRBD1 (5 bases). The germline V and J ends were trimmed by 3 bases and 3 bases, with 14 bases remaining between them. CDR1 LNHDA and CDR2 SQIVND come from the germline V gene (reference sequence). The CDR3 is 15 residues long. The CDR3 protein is CASSMTALGDYGYTF. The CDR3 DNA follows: TGTGCCAGTAGTATGACGGCCTTAGGGGACTATGGCTACACCTTC.

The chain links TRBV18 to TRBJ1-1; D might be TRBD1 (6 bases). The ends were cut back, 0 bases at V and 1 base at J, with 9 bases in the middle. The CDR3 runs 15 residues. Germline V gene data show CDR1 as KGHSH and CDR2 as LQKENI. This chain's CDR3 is CASSPPQGQNTEAFF. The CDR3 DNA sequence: TGTGCCAGCTCACCACCACAGGGACAGAACACTGAAGCTTTCTTT. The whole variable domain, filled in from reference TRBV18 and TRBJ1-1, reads NAGVMQNPRHLVRRRGQEARLRCSPMKGHSHVYWYRQLPEEGLKFMVYLQKENIIDESGMPKERFSAEFPKEGPSILRIQQVVRGDSAAYFCASSPPQGQNTEAFFGQGTRLTVV.

Written as DNA, the CDR3 is TGCGCCAGCGCTCTCGGTACCCCGAACACCGGGGAGCTGTTTTTT. This gives the protein CASALGTPNTGELFF. V usage is TRBV5-1 and J usage is TRBJ2-2; D unclear. Trimming took off 7 bases at V and 0 bases at J, with 13 bases between the two ends. This CDR3 region has 15 residues. The germline V gene encodes CDR1 SGHRS and CDR2 YFSETQ. The full variable domain, with the rest looked up from reference TRBV5-1 and TRBJ2-2, is KAGVTQTPRYLIKTRGQQVTLSCSPISGHRSVSWYQQTPGQGLQFLFEYFSETQRNKGNFPGRFSGRQFSNSRSEMNVSTLELGDSALYLCASALGTPNTGELFFGEGSRLTVL.

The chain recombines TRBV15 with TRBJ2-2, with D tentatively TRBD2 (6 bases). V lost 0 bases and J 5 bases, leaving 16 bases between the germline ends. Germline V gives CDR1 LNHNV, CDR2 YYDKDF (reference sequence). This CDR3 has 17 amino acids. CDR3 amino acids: CATSREGLPRGTGELFF. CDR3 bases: TGTGCCACCAGCAGAGAGGGACTTCCCCGGGGGACCGGGGAGCTGTTTTTT. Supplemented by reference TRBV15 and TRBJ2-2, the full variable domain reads DAMVIQNPRYQVTQFGKPVTLSCSQTLNHNVMYWYQQKSSQAPKLLFHYYDKDFNNEADTPDNFQSRRPNTSFCFLDIRSPGLGDTAMYLCATSREGLPRGTGELFFGEGSRLTVL.

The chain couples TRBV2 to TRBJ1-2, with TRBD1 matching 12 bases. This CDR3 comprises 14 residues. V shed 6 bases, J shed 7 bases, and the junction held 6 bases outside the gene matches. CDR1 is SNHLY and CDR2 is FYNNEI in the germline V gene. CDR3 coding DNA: TGTGCCAGCAGGCCGGGACAGGGGGCTGGTGGCTACACCTTC. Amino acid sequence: CASRPGQGAGGYTF.

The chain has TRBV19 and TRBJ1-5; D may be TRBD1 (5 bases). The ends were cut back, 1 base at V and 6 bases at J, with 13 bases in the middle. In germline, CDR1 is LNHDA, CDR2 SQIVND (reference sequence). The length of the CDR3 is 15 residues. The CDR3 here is CASSIGRGYVQPQHF. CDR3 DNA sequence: TGTGCCAGTAGTATAGGCCGGGGGTACGTTCAGCCCCAGCATTTT.

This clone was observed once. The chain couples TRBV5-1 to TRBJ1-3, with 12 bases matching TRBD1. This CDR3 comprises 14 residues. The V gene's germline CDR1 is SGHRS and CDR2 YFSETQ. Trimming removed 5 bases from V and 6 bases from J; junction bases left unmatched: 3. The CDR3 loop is CASSGGQGANTIYF. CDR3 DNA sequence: TGCGCCAGCAGTGGGGGACAGGGGGCAAACACCATATATTTT.

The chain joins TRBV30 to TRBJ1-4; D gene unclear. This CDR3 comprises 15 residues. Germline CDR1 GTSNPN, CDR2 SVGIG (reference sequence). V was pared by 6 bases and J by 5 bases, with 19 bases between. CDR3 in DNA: TGTGCCTGTTACCCAAATAGCGCTTCGAATGAAAAACTGTTTTTT. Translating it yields CACYPNSASNEKLFF.

The DNA of the CDR3 is TGCAGCGTTGAGTGCCCATTCGACAGGTTAGCTAACTATGGCTACACCTTC. Its protein product is CSVECPFDRLANYGYTF. The chain has TRBV29-1 and TRBJ1-2, with D perhaps TRBD1 (6 bases). Per germline, CDR1 SQVTM and CDR2 ANQGSEA. The length of the CDR3 is 17 residues. V was shortened by 3 bases and J by 0 bases, with 20 bases between the two germline ends.